This T cell receptor (beta chain) comes out of a study of graft-versus-host responses after intestinal transplantation. Study in general: Every transplant recipient was induced with anti-thymocyte globulin, then maintained on tacrolimus and steroids for approximately three years.

Only one count was recorded for this clone. Its specificity is not known. The repertoire was sequenced with immunoSEQ multiplex PCR; TCRdb's copy has only in-frame clones and lacks some. This table holds some 100,000 clones, just under 95% found once. Trimming shortened V by 5 bases and J by 0 bases, and 10 bases separated the two germline ends. CDR1 is SGHVS, CDR2 FQNEAQ, per germline. The CDR3 has 14 amino acids. Sequences were derived from unstimulated CD8+ T cells sorted from spleen or lymph node cells, sampled before transplant. The chain uses TRBV7-8 and TRBJ1-1, with TRBD1 as a possible D gene (5 bases). The sequence was obtained from a human donor who was the organ donor for an intestinal transplant. CDR3 region: CASSPGGVNTEAFF. The DNA of the CDR3 is TGTGCCAGCAGCCCCGGGGGGGTGAACACTGAAGCTTTCTTT.